These T cell receptor beta chains were read from a single sample in a study of graft-versus-host responses after intestinal transplantation. Here immunoSEQ multiplex PCR was the method, and the copy in TCRdb shows in-frame clones only, minus some. The profile shows about 98,000 clones, about 82% of them singletons. Sample: PBMCs, taken 255 days after intestinal transplant. The origin of the receptors is a human patient who received an intestinal transplant, so some T cells may come from the graft donor. The CDR3 runs from the conserved cysteine through the conserved F or W. A D gene is named only where the DNA matches it firmly. Size is omitted from some rows. Given values are once, few, many or a class for expanded clones.

v_gene,j_gene,abundance,d_gene,CDR3nt,CDR3aa
TRBV6-6,TRBJ2-5,once,TRBD2,TGTGCCAGCAGTTATCTGGGACTAGGTCACCAAGAGACCCAGTACTTC,CASSYLGLGHQETQYF
TRBV4-3,TRBJ1-1,-,TRBD1,TGCGCCAGCAGCCAAGGTAGGACAGGGAGGGGGAAAGCTTTCTTT,CASSQGRTGRGKAFF
TRBV7-2,TRBJ2-3,-,TRBD2,TGTGCCAGACGGGGACTAGCGGGAGTTAGCACAGATACGCAGTATTTT,CARRGLAGVSTDTQYF
TRBV27,TRBJ1-4,-,TRBD1,TGTGCCAGCAGTCTCAGGGGGTTTGAAAAACTGTTTTTT,CASSLRGFEKLFF
TRBV9,TRBJ2-1,-,-,TGTGCCAGCAGCGGAACAGGGAGCTCCTACAATGAGCAGTTCTTC,CASSGTGSSYNEQFF
TRBV27,TRBJ2-7,-,-,TGTGCCAGCAGTTCCCTTGGGGTGGGCTCCTACGAGCAGTACTTC,CASSSLGVGSYEQYF
TRBV6-7,TRBJ2-7,-,TRBD1,TGTGCCAGCAGTTACTTGAATAGGACAGGAGACCTCTCCTACGAGCAGTACTTC,CASSYLNRTGDLSYEQYF
TRBV6-5,TRBJ2-7,-,-,TGTGCCAGCAGTATGGACGCTACCTACGAGCAGTACTTC,CASSMDATYEQYF
TRBV21-1,TRBJ2-7,-,-,TGTGCCAGCAGCAAAGAGAGGGGACCCAACTACGAGCAGTACTTC,CASSKERGPNYEQYF
TRBV4-1,TRBJ2-3,-,-,TGCGCCAGCAGCCAAGATTGGGCTAGCGTGAATACGCAGTATTTT,CASSQDWASVNTQYF
TRBV2,TRBJ2-3,-,TRBD1,TGTGCCAGCAGGCACAGGGGTGCAGATACGCAGTATTTT,CASRHRGADTQYF
TRBV15,TRBJ2-1,-,-,TGTGCCACCAGCAGACAACGGAGCTCCTACAATGAGCAGTTCTTC,CATSRQRSSYNEQFF
TRBV7-9,TRBJ2-5,-,TRBD2,TGTGCCAGCAGCTTCTGGACTAGCGGGGGAGAGACCCAGTACTTC,CASSFWTSGGETQYF
TRBV29-1,TRBJ2-3,-,TRBD2,TGCAGCGTTGCTCTAGCGGGGGGGACAGATACGCAGTATTTT,CSVALAGGTDTQYF
TRBV2,TRBJ1-2,-,TRBD1,TGTGCCAGCAGGCGCACTCTGACAGGGAACCATGGCTACACCTTC,CASRRTLTGNHGYTF
TRBV5-1,TRBJ2-5,-,-,TGCGCCAGCAGCGGGACTGGGAGTGAGACCCAGTACTTC,CASSGTGSETQYF
TRBV5-1,TRBJ1-5,once,-,TGCGCCAGCAGCTCCCATCAGCCCCAGCATTTT,CASSSHQPQHF
TRBV19,TRBJ1-2,-,-,TGTGCCAGTAGTATCCGACAGAACTATGGCTACACCTTC,CASSIRQNYGYTF
TRBV27,TRBJ2-4,-,-,TGTGCCAGCAGGGGGGTTGCCGGCGGAAACATTCAGTACTTC,CASRGVAGGNIQYF
TRBV5-4,TRBJ2-3,-,TRBD2,TGTGCCAGCAGCCCGATCCGACTAGCGGGAGGAACAGATACGCAGTATTTT,CASSPIRLAGGTDTQYF
TRBV28,TRBJ1-6,-,TRBD1,TGTGCCAGCAGTAAGTCGGACAGGGGAAATTCACCCCTCCACTTT,CASSKSDRGNSPLHF
TRBV4-2,TRBJ2-5,-,-,TGTGCCAGCAGCCAAGAACCACCGGGAGTGGTAGAGACCCAGTACTTC,CASSQEPPGVVETQYF
TRBV15,TRBJ2-1,-,-,TGTGCCACCAGTACCTCGGACGGAGTATACAATGAGCAGTTCTTC,CATSTSDGVYNEQFF
TRBV5-6,TRBJ2-1,-,-,TGTGCCAGCAGCCTCCTGGCCAAAAGCTCCTACAATGAGCAGTTCTTC,CASSLLAKSSYNEQFF
TRBV28,TRBJ2-5,-,-,TGTGCCAGCAGCACCCCCCCGCGCGGGGAAGAGACCCAGTACTTC,CASSTPPRGEETQYF
TRBV2,TRBJ2-5,-,TRBD2,TGTGCCAGCACGGGAGAGCGGGGACCGTTACAAGAGACCCAGTACTTC,CASTGERGPLQETQYF
TRBV15,TRBJ1-1,-,-,TGTGCCACCAGCAGAGATCCGAGCCTGAGTGAAGCTTTCTTT,CATSRDPSLSEAFF
TRBV6-6,TRBJ1-6,-,-,TGTGCCAGCAGTTACCGGGGTCGTAATTCACCCCTCCACTTT,CASSYRGRNSPLHF
TRBV5-3,TRBJ1-2,-,TRBD1,TGTGCCAGAAGACGGGACAGGGGGGTCTATGGCTACACCTTC,CARRRDRGVYGYTF
TRBV6-5,TRBJ2-7,-,-,TGTGCCAGCAGTTACTCGAAGAGGATAGGGGCCTACGAGCAGTACTTC,CASSYSKRIGAYEQYF
TRBV28,TRBJ1-2,few,-,TGTGCCAGCAGTTTATCAGGGGCCTCCTATGGCTACACCTTC,CASSLSGASYGYTF
TRBV5-1,TRBJ2-3,-,-,TGCGCCAGCAGCTTGAGTAGGCGGCAGAGCACAGATACGCAGTATTTT,CASSLSRRQSTDTQYF
TRBV27,TRBJ1-1,-,-,TGTGCCAGCAGTTACGTACAGGGTGCTGAAGCTTTCTTT,CASSYVQGAEAFF
TRBV30,TRBJ2-7,-,TRBD1,TGTGCCTGGAACAGGGGCGCCTACGAGCAGTACTTC,CAWNRGAYEQYF
TRBV19,TRBJ2-1,-,-,TGTGCCAGTAGTATCTGGGGCAGGGGCAAAGCCCTTACAAATGAGCAGTTCTTC,CASSIWGRGKALTNEQFF
TRBV7-9,TRBJ2-2,-,-,TGTGCCAGCAGCCAAACAGGGCCCGGGGAGCTGTTTTTT,CASSQTGPGELFF
TRBV19,TRBJ2-7,-,TRBD1,TGTGCCAGTGGGGCAGGGGGCTCCTACGAGCAGTACTTC,CASGAGGSYEQYF
TRBV9,TRBJ1-1,-,-,TGTGCCAGCAGCGTTACAGGGACCGTCCCCACTGAAGCTTTCTTT,CASSVTGTVPTEAFF
TRBV28,TRBJ1-1,-,-,TGTGCCAGCAGTTTGGGGATTGGGGGGCGGGAAGCTTTCTTT,CASSLGIGGREAFF
TRBV29-1,TRBJ1-1,once,-,TGCAGCGTTGAGGAGGTGGAAGCTTTCTTT,CSVEEVEAFF